Below are 8 T cell receptor beta chains sequenced from a single sample in a study of shared clonotypes between healthy human individuals (dated by TCRdb to 2018 to 2020). The library was prepared using the immunoSEQ multiplex PCR assay. As stored in TCRdb, this immuneACCESS dataset retains in-frame rearrangements with V and J assigned. A fraction of the clones does not appear; measured against another copy, unresolved V genes explain less than half of the discrepancy, and the remainder lacks a known reason. In this sample the table shows roughly 2 million clones, over 85% of which occur a single time. 0.1% to 0.15% of the sample is taken by the ten largest. The sample comprised naive CD4+ T cells sorted from blood. The cell subset or site label here, explained by the study, means: CD45RA+ positively selected. All receptors derive from a man between 18 and 35 years old in good health.

The rearrangement links TRBV7-2 to TRBJ2-5; 7 bases align to TRBD1. With 1 base clipped from V and 5 bases from J, the junction kept 10 bases outside the gene matches. CDR1 and CDR2 from the germline V gene are SGHTA and FQGNSA. The length of the CDR3 is 16 residues. The CDR3 spells CASSLENRGLFETQYF. DNA of the CDR3: TGTGCCAGCAGCTTAGAAAACAGGGGATTATTTGAGACCCAGTACTTC. The complete variable domain, with remaining parts taken from reference TRBV7-2 and TRBJ2-5, reads GAGVSQSPSNKVTEKGKDVELRCDPISGHTALYWYRQSLGQGLEFLIYFQGNSAPDKSGLPSDRFSAERTGGSVSTLTIQRTQQEDSAVYLCASSLENRGLFETQYFGPGTRLLVL.

V gene TRBV29-1 combines with J gene TRBJ1-1, with D unclear. The germline V gene encodes CDR1 SQVTM and CDR2 ANQGSEA. The V end lost 5 bases, the J end lost 4 bases, and 17 bases lay between the germline ends. The CDR3 sequence is 14 residues long. CDR3 in amino acids: CSVLHGLEGTEAFF. CDR3 nucleotides: TGCAGCGTTCTCCACGGACTAGAGGGCACTGAAGCTTTCTTT. The full variable domain, with the rest looked up from reference TRBV29-1 and TRBJ1-1, is SAVISQKPSRDICQRGTSLTIQCQVDSQVTMMFWYRQQPGQSLTLIATANQGSEATYESGFVIDKFPISRPNLTFSTLTVSNMSPEDSSIYLCSVLHGLEGTEAFFGQGTRLTVV.

This chain links TRBV7-9 with TRBJ2-5; TRBD1 might be the D (7 bases). The germline V gene has CDR1 SEHNR and CDR2 FQNEAQ (reference sequence). The CDR3 covers 16 residues. The V and J ends lost 1 base and 4 bases respectively, with 16 bases between them. The CDR3 is CASSLGSGPGGETQYF. Here the CDR3 DNA reads TGTGCCAGCAGCTTAGGTAGCGGACCAGGGGGAGAGACCCAGTACTTC.

The rearrangement joins TRBV15 to TRBJ2-1, with a tentative D call TRBD1 (5 bases). The CDR3 loop spans 13 amino acids. V was pared by 6 bases and J by 6 bases, with 12 bases between. Germline CDR1 LNHNV, CDR2 YYDKDF (reference sequence). CDR3 in DNA: TGTGCCACCAGGACAGCTGGAATCAATGAGCAGTTCTTC. Its protein product is CATRTAGINEQFF.

This sequence joins TRBV7-2 and TRBJ1-5; 7 nucleotides agree with TRBD1. The V gene's germline CDR1 is SGHTA and CDR2 FQGNSA. The CDR3 loop spans 16 amino acids. V trimming: 2 bases; J trimming: 3 bases; junction bases outside the gene matches: 7. In DNA, the CDR3 is TGTGCCAGCAGCTTATCAGGGACAGCGACCAATCAGCCCCAGCATTTT. This gives the protein CASSLSGTATNQPQHF.

This clone was seen only once. The chain combines TRBV30 with TRBJ1-5; D may be TRBD1 (6 bases). Per the germline V gene, CDR1 is GTSNPN and CDR2 is SVGIG (reference sequence). This CDR3 has 14 amino acids. V was shortened by 2 bases and J by 5 bases, with 13 bases between the two germline ends. The DNA of the CDR3 is TGTGCCTGGAGTTCGAGGACAGTTTATCAGCCCCAGCATTTT. This sequence encodes CAWSSRTVYQPQHF.

The V and J genes are TRBV7-3 and TRBJ2-4; 9 bases line up with TRBD2. The germline V gene has CDR1 SGHTA and CDR2 FQGTGA. The ends lost 0 bases at V and 7 bases at J; junction bases unmatched: 1. This CDR3 spans 14 amino acids. The CDR3: CASSLTGTSNIQYF. For the CDR3, the DNA is TGTGCCAGCAGCTTAACTGGGACTAGCAACATTCAGTACTTC.

The genes are TRBV2 and TRBJ2-5; TRBD1 matches 7 bases. V gave up 4 bases and J gave up 5 bases; unmatched junction bases: 4. Germline loops: CDR1 SNHLY, CDR2 FYNNEI. The CDR3 has 13 residues. CDR3: CASSGGQFETQYF. For the CDR3, the DNA is TGTGCCAGCAGTGGGGGACAGTTCGAGACCCAGTACTTC.